Sequencing of this TCR beta chain was carried out in a study of blood T cell repertoires in COVID-19. TCRdb's table, derived via immunoSEQ multiplex PCR, lists solely in-frame clones and lacks some. The profile covers roughly 100,000 clones, with about 80% appearing a single time and about 12% taken by the ten largest. Trimming left V 1 base short and J 0 bases short, with 10 bases between. Germline lookup yields CDR1 SGHRS and CDR2 YFSETQ. CDR3 length: 15 amino acids. The clonotype comes from a human donor in a cohort sampled during active COVID-19. Sequenced input: peripheral blood. The V and J genes are TRBV5-1 and TRBJ1-2; D call uncertain. This chain's CDR3 is CASSLSMAANYGYTF. In DNA, the CDR3 is TGCGCCAGCAGCTTGTCGATGGCTGCTAACTATGGCTACACCTTC.